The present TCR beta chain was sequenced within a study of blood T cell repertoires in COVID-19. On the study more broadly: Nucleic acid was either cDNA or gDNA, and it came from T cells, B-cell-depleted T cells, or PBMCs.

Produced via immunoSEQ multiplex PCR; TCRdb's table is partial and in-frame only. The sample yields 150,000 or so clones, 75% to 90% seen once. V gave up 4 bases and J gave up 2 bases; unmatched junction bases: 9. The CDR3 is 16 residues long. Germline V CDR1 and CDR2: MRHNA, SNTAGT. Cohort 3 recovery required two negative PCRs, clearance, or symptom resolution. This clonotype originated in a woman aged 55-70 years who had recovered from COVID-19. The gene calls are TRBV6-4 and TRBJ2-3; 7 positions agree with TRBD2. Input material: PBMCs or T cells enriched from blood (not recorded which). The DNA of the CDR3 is TGTGCCAGCAGTGTCCTCCTAGCGGAAACCACAGATACGCAGTATTTT. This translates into CASSVLLAETTDTQYF.